This TCR beta chain appears in the sequencing data of a study of cytomegalovirus exposure and HLA in healthy donors. General study results and limits: The study listed around 150 cytomegalovirus-associated TCR beta chains. Researchers left out some V segments, among them TRBV6-2 and TRBV6-3, as indistinguishable. Diagnosis of cytomegalovirus status made by the classifier reportedly showed high specificity and sensitivity.

The CDR3 contains 13 residues. Germline values: CDR1 SGHKS, CDR2 YYEKEE (reference sequence). Trimming shortened V by 0 bases and J by 6 bases, and 7 bases separated the two germline ends. At sampling all donors were nominally healthy, likely with unrecorded immune exposures. It was with 60 Vbeta and 13 Jbeta primers that the PCR ran. Clones were sequenced by immunoSEQ multiplex PCR, and TCRdb holds only the in-frame ones, with some missing. The table gives about 77,000 clones; the top ten clones make up roughly an eighth of it. To note about this clone: Its antigen is unidentified.

This sequence originates from a man between 50 and 59 years old in good health and CMV-seropositive. The material sequenced was PBMCs. This chain links TRBV5-5 with TRBJ1-3; the D gene is possibly TRBD1 (5 bases). The CDR3, as DNA: TGTGCCAGCAGCTTGGCCAGGGAAAACACCATATATTTT. Protein: CASSLARENTIYF.